The rows below give T cell receptor beta chains drawn from one sample of a study of neoadjuvant nivolumab and ipilimumab in lung cancer. Data came from immunoSEQ multiplex PCR; TCRdb stores just in-frame clones and leaves some out. The data show under 50,000 clones, about 89% seen once. The source material was blood, sampled before neoadjuvant nivolumab, alone or with ipilimumab. The source is an adult with non-small cell lung cancer. Some clones in this sample may be carry-over from other donors' samples. Both conserved end residues are part of each CDR3. The D gene is left open where the match is weak. Clone size is stated in some rows and not others, as once, few, many or a class when expanded.

-	-	TRBV19	TRBJ1-1	TGTGCCAGTAGTGTCGACAGTGACACTGAAGCTTTCTTT	CASSVDSDTEAFF
-	once	TRBV6-1	TRBJ1-5	TGTGCCAGCAGTGAAGCGACGGAGGATCAGCCCCAGCATTTT	CASSEATEDQPQHF
-	once	TRBV5-1	TRBJ1-1	TGCGCCAGCAGCTTGACCGGGACCGTTGAAGCTTTCTTT	CASSLTGTVEAFF
-	-	TRBV6-1	TRBJ1-5	TGTGCCAGCAGTGACCGGCCCTTTCAGCCCCAGCATTTT	CASSDRPFQPQHF
-	-	TRBV7-4	TRBJ1-4	TGTGCCAGCAGCTTAGCATGGGTTTTTACAACTAATGAAAAACTGTTTTTT	CASSLAWVFTTNEKLFF
-	-	TRBV11-2	TRBJ1-3	TGTGCCAGCAGCTTAGCGATGACCGTCGCACCCACCATATATTTT	CASSLAMTVAPTIYF
-	-	TRBV6-1	TRBJ1-5	TGTGCCAGCAGTGAATGGGGCCCCCAGCCCCAGCATTTT	CASSEWGPQPQHF
-	-	TRBV27	TRBJ2-7	TGTGCCAGCAGTCGACGGCAACCCTACGAGCAGTACTTC	CASSRRQPYEQYF
TRBD1	-	TRBV5-1	TRBJ2-6	TGCGCCAGCAGCTGGGAGACAGGGGGCGGAACTGGGGCCAACGTCCTGACTTTC	CASSWETGGGTGANVLTF
-	-	TRBV28	TRBJ1-5	TGTGCCAGCACCAGAGGTCGAAATCAGCCCCAGCATTTT	CASTRGRNQPQHF
TRBD1	-	TRBV11-2	TRBJ1-2	TGTGCCAGCAGCCCATATCAGGACAGGCCGCCGAATGGCTACACCTTC	CASSPYQDRPPNGYTF
-	-	TRBV29-1	TRBJ2-5	TGCAGCGTGCGGACTGTGGGGGAGACCCAGTACTTC	CSVRTVGETQYF
TRBD1	-	TRBV9	TRBJ2-5	TGTGCCAGCAGCATTGGGACAGGGGGCTTTGGGGAGACCCAGTACTTC	CASSIGTGGFGETQYF
-	-	TRBV7-2	TRBJ1-5	TGTGCCAGCACCCTTCAGAGGGGCGGCAATCAGCCCCAGCATTTT	CASTLQRGGNQPQHF
TRBD2	-	TRBV5-4	TRBJ2-7	TGTGCCAGCAGCTTGTCACTAGCGGGAGCCGGACTTACGAGTCAGCAGTACTTC	CASSLSLAGAGLTSQQYF
-	-	TRBV10-3	TRBJ2-7	TGTGCCATCATGGAAGACTACGAGCAGTACTTC	CAIMEDYEQYF
-	few	TRBV2	TRBJ2-7	TGTGCCAGCAGTGCGGAGGGGACGAAGGCCTACGAGCAGTACTTC	CASSAEGTKAYEQYF
-	-	TRBV5-8	TRBJ2-7	TGTGCCAGCAGCTTGACCGGGACGGGCTACGAGCAGTACTTC	CASSLTGTGYEQYF
-	-	TRBV7-6	TRBJ2-7	TGTGCCAGCAGCTTAGACCCAGTCCAGGGCTACGAGCAGTACTTC	CASSLDPVQGYEQYF
-	-	TRBV7-9	TRBJ1-2	TGTGCCAGCAGCCCCAGGGTTGGCTACACCTTC	CASSPRVGYTF
-	-	TRBV19	TRBJ1-2	TGTGCCATAGGCGGAGAGAACTATGGCTACACCTTC	CAIGGENYGYTF
-	-	TRBV18	TRBJ2-3	TGTGCCAGCTCACCACGGCAGGAGGTAGATACGCAGTATTTT	CASSPRQEVDTQYF